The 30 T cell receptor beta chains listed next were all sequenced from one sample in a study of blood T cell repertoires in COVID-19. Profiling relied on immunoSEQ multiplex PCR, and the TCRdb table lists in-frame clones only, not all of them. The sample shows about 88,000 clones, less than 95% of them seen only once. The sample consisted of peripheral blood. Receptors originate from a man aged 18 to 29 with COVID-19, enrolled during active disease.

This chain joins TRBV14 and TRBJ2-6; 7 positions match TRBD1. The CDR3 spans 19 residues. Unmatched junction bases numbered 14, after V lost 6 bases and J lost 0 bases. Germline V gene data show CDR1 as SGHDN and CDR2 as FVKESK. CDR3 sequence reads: CASRLTGVTAVSGANVLTF. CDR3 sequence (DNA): TGTGCCAGCAGACTCACAGGGGTCACTGCGGTCTCTGGGGCCAACGTCCTGACTTTC.

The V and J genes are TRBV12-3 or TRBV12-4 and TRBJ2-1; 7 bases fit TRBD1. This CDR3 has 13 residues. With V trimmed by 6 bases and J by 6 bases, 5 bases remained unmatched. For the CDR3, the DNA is TGTGCCAGCAGCCTTGACAGGGCCAATGAGCAGTTCTTC. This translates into CASSLDRANEQFF.

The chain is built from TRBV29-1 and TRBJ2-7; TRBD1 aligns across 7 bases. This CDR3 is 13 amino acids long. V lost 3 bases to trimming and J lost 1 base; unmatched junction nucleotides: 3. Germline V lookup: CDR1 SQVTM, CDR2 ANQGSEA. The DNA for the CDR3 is TGCAGCGTTGACAAGACAGGGTCCTACGAGCAGTACTTC. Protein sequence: CSVDKTGSYEQYF.

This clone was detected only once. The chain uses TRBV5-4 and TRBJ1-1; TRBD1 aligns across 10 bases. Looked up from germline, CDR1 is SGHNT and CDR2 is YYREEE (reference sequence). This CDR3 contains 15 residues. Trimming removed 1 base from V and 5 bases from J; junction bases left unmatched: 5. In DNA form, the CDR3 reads TGTGCCAGCAGCTTGCCGACAGGGGGCGCGACTGAAGCTTTCTTT. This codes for CASSLPTGGATEAFF.

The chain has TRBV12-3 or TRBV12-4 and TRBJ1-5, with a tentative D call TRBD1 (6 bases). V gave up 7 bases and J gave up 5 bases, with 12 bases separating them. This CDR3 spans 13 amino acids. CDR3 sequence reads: CASNTQGHQPQHF. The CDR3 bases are TGTGCCAGCAACACACAGGGACATCAGCCCCAGCATTTT.

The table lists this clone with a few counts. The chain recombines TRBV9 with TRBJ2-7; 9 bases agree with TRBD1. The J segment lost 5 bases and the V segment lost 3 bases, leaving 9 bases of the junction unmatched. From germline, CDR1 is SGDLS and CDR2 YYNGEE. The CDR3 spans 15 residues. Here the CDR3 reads CASSGRDRVFDEQYF. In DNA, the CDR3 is TGTGCCAGCAGCGGCCGGGACAGGGTCTTCGACGAGCAGTACTTC.

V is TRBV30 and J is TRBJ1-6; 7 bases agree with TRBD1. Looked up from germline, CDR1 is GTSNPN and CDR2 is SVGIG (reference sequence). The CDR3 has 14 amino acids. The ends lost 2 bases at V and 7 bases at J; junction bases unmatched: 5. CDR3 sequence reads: CAWSTGTENSPLHF. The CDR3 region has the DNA TGTGCCTGGAGTACCGGGACAGAAAATTCACCCCTCCACTTT.

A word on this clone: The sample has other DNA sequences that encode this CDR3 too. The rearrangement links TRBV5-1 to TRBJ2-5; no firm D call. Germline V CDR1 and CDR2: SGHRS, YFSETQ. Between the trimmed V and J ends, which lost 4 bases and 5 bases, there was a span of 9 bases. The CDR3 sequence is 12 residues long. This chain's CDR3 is CASSPAGETQYF. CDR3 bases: TGCGCCAGCAGCCCCGCCGGGGAGACCCAGTACTTC.

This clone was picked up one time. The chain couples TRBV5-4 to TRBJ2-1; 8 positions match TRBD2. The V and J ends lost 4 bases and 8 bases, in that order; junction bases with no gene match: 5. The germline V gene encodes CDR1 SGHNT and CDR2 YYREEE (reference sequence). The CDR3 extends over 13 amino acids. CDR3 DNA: TGTGCCAGCAGCCCCATGCGGGGGGATGAGCAGTTCTTC. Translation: CASSPMRGDEQFF.

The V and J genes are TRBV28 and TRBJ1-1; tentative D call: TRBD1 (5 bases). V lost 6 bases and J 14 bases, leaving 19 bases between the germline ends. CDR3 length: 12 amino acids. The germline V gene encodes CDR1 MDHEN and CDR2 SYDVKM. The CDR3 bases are TGTGCCAGCAGAGGGCCGACCTGGGGGGTATTCTTT. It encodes CASRGPTWGVFF.

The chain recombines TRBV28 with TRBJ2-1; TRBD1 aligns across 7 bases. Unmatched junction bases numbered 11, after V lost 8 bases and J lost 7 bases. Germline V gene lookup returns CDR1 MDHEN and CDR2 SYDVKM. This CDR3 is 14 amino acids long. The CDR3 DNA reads TGTGCCAGCGGCTTATACAGGGGCATGAATGAGCAGTTCTTC. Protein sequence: CASGLYRGMNEQFF.

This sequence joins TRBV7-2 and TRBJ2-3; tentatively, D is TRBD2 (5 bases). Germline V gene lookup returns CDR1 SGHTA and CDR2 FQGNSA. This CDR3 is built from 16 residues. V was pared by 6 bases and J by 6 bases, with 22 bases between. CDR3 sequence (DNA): TGTGCCAGCAGAAACGGAGCGGCTCAGAGGTCGGATACGCAGTATTTT. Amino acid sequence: CASRNGAAQRSDTQYF.

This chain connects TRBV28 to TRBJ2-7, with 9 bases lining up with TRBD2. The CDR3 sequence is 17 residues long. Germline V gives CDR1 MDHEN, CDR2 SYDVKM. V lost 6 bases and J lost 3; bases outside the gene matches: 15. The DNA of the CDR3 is TGTGCCAGCAGAGAGGGGCTGCTAGCGGGATCAGGCTACGAGCAGTACTTC. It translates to CASREGLLAGSGYEQYF. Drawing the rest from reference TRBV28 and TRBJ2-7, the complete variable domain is DVKVTQSSRYLVKRTGEKVFLECVQDMDHENMFWYRQDPGLGLRLIYFSYDVKMKEKGDIPEGYSVSREKKERFSLILESASTNQTSMYLCASREGLLAGSGYEQYFGPGTRLTVT.

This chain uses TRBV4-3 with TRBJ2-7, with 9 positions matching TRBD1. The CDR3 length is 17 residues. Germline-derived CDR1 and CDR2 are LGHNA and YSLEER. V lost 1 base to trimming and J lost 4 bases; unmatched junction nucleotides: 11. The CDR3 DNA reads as TGCGCCAGCAGCCAAGGGCCTTTAGGGACAGGGAGATACGAGCAGTACTTC. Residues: CASSQGPLGTGRYEQYF.

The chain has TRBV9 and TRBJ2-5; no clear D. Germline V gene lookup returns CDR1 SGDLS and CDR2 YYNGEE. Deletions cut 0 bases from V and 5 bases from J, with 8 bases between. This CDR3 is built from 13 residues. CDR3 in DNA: TGTGCCAGCAGCGTAGATTCCCCGGAGACCCAGTACTTC. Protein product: CASSVDSPETQYF. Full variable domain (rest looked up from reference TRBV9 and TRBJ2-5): DSGVTQTPKHLITATGQRVTLRCSPRSGDLSVYWYQQSLDQGLQFLIQYYNGEERAKGNILERFSAQQFPDLHSELNLSSLELGDSALYFCASSVDSPETQYFGPGTRLLVL.

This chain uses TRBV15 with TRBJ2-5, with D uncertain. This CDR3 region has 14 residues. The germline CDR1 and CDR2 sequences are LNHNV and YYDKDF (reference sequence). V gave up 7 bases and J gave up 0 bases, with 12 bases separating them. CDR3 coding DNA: TGTGCCACCATGAGAGGTCCGTACCAAGAGACCCAGTACTTC. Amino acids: CATMRGPYQETQYF.

CDR3 in amino acids: CASSMNWGGQPQHF. CDR3 bases: TGTGCCAGTAGTATGAATTGGGGCGGTCAGCCCCAGCATTTT. The gene calls are TRBV19 and TRBJ1-5; a weak D match, TRBD1 (5 bases). V was pared by 3 bases and J by 6 bases, with 12 bases between. Per germline, CDR1 LNHDA and CDR2 SQIVND (reference sequence). The CDR3 has 14 amino acids.

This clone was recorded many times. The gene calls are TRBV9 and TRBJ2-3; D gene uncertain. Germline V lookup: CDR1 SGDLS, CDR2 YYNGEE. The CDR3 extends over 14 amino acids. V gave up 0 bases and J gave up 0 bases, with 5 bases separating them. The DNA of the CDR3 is TGTGCCAGCAGCGTAGGAGCTAGCACAGATACGCAGTATTTT. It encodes CASSVGASTDTQYF.

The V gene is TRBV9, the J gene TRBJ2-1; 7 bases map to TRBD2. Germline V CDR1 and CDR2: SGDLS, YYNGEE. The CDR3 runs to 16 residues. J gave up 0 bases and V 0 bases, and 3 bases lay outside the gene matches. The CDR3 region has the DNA TGTGCCAGCAGCGTAGGGGGCGGGAGCTCCTACAATGAGCAGTTCTTC. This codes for CASSVGGGSSYNEQFF.

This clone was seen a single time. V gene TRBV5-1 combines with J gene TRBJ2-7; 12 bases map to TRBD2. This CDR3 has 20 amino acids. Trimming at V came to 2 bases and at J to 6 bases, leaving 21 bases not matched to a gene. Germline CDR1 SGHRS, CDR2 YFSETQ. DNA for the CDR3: TGCGCCAGCAGCTTTGAGGCTTTGACAGGGGTAGCACTAGCGGGAGGCGAGCAGTACTTC. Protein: CASSFEALTGVALAGGEQYF.

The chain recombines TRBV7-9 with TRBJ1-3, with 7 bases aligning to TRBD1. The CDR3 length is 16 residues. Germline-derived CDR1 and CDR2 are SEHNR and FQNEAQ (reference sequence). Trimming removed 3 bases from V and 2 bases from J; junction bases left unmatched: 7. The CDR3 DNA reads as TGTGCCAGCAGCTTGGACACCGGGACAGCTGGAAACACCATATATTTT. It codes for CASSLDTGTAGNTIYF.

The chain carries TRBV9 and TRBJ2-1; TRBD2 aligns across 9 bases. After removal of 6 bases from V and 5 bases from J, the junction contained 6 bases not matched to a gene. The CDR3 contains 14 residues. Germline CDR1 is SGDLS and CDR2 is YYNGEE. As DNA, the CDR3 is TGTGCCAGCATTAGGCCTAGCGGGGACAATGAGCAGTTCTTC. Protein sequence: CASIRPSGDNEQFF.

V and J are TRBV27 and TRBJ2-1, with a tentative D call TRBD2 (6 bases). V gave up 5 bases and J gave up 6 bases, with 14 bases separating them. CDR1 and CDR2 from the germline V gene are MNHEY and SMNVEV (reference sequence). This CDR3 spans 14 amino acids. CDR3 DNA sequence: TGTGCCAGCAGTGAATTTATGGGGGGCAATGAGCAGTTCTTC. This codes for CASSEFMGGNEQFF.

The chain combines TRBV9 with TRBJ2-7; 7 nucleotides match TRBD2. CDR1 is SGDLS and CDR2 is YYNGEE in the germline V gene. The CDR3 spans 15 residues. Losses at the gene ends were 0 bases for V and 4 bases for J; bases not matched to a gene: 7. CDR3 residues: CASSVVAGTGYEQYF. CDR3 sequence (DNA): TGTGCCAGCAGCGTAGTAGCGGGCACGGGGTACGAGCAGTACTTC.

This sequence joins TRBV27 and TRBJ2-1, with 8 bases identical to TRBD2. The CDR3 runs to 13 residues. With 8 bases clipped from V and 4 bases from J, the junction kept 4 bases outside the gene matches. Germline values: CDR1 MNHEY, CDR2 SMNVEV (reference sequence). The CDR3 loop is CASGLAPYNEQFF. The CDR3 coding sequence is TGTGCCAGCGGACTAGCTCCTTACAATGAGCAGTTCTTC.

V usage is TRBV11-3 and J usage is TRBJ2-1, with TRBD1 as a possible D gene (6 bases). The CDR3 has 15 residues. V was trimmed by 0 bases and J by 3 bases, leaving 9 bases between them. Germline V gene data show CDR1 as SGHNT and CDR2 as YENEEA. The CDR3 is CASSLDPGVYNEQFF. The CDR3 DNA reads TGTGCCAGCAGCTTAGACCCAGGGGTCTACAATGAGCAGTTCTTC.

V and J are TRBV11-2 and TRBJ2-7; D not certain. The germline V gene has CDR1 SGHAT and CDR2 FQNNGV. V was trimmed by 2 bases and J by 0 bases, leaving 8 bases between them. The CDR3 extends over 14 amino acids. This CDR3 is CASSLLGLSYEQYF. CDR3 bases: TGTGCCAGCAGCTTACTCGGTCTCTCCTACGAGCAGTACTTC.

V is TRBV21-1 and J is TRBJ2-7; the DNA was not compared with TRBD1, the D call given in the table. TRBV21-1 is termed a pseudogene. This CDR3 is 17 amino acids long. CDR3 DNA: TGTGCCAGCAGCCAGAGGGTCCGGGGACAAACTTCCTACGAGCAGTACTTC. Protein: CASSQRVRGQTSYEQYF.

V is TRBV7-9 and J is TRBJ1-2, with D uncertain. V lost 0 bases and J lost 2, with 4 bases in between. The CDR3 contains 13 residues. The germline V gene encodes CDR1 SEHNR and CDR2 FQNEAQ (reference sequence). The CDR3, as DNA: TGTGCCAGCAGCTTAGCCCCAAACTATGGCTACACCTTC. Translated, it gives CASSLAPNYGYTF.

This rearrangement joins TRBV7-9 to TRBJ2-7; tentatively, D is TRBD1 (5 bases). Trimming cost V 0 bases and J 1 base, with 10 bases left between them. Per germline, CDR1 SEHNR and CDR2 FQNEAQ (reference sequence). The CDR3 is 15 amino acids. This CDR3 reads CASSLAAGWSYEQYF. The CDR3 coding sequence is TGTGCCAGCAGCTTAGCCGCAGGGTGGTCCTACGAGCAGTACTTC.